In this sample, the clone carrying this T cell receptor (beta chain) turned up a few times. The sample originates from a study of patients and donors after allogeneic stem cell transplantation. V was clipped by 4 bases and J by 11 bases; unmatched bases: 3. The CDR3 contains 11 residues. Germline V gene sequence: CDR1 SEHNR, CDR2 FQNEAQ (reference sequence). TCRdb passed the RT-PCR reads through MiXCR, listing each CDR3 protein once. In the table there are roughly 200,000 distinct CDR3 sequences, around 41% of which are singletons. The TCR originated in a human donor who was either an allogeneic HSCT recipient or a stem cell or donor lymphocyte infusion donor (not recorded which). It is not recorded whose cells these are; they may come from a transplant donor. This chain connects TRBV7-9 to TRBJ1-1, with 8 bases that match TRBD1. Sequences were obtained from blood, either unsorted or a sorted T cell fraction (not recorded which). The CDR3 sequence: CASSSHRGAFF. CDR3 nucleotide sequence: TGTGCCAGCAGCTCCCACAGGGGGGCTTTCTTT.